The 7 T cell receptor beta chains below all came from one sample that was sequenced in a study of metastatic and nonmetastatic thyroid tumors. Treatment of any kind had been given to no patient before thyroid surgery. MiXCR was used by TCRdb to re-call the PCR reads. The table lists about 41,000 clones, roughly 24% of them singletons. The sequencing sample was made of tumor tissue. The receptors derive from a female donor with papillary thyroid cancer or a benign thyroid nodule (not recorded which). Some clones in this sample may be carry-over from other donors' samples.

The chain has TRBV3-1 and TRBJ1-5, with D perhaps TRBD1 (6 bases). This CDR3 spans 14 amino acids. Germline V gives CDR1 LGHDT, CDR2 YNNKEL (reference sequence). V was pared by 1 base and J by 8 bases, with 12 bases between. This chain's CDR3 is CASSQGTANKPQHF. The DNA of the CDR3 is TGTGCCAGCAGCCAAGGGACAGCAAACAAGCCCCAGCATTTT.

This clone was seen ten or more times. The same CDR3 arises from other DNA sequences in this sample as well. The rearrangement uses TRBV29-1 and TRBJ2-1, with 7 positions matching TRBD2. The V gene end was trimmed by 6 bases and the J gene end by 10 bases; junction bases not matched to a gene: 3. This CDR3 has 10 residues. The germline gives CDR1 SQVTM, CDR2 ANQGSEA. CDR3 nucleotides: TGCAGCGTGGGGGGGGGGGAGCAGTTCTTC. Translated: CSVGGGEQFF.

This clone was seen a few times. V gene TRBV6-4 combines with J gene TRBJ2-3; tentative D call: TRBD2 (6 bases). Germline V gene data show CDR1 as MRHNA and CDR2 as SNTAGT. This CDR3 comprises 13 residues. Trimming pared 4 bases from V and 2 bases from J, leaving 7 bases between. Here the CDR3 DNA reads TGTGCCAGCAGTGCTAGCGTCACAGATACGCAGTATTTT. This sequence encodes CASSASVTDTQYF.

This clone was seen a handful of times. This rearrangement joins TRBV20-1 to TRBJ2-7, with D perhaps TRBD2 (6 bases). This CDR3 has 15 amino acids. The germline gives CDR1 DFQATT, CDR2 SNEGSKA (reference sequence). Trimming took off 1 base at V and 1 base at J, with 14 bases between the two ends. Here the CDR3 reads CSARGGAVWSYEQYF. DNA for the CDR3: TGCAGTGCTAGAGGCGGGGCGGTCTGGTCCTACGAGCAGTACTTC.

V is TRBV6-5 and J is TRBJ2-7; no clear D. Germline V CDR1 and CDR2: MNHEY, SVGAGI. V lost 2 bases, J lost 1 base, and 9 bases lay in between. The CDR3 has 14 residues. The CDR3 DNA sequence: TGTGCCAGCAGTTACGGGCCGAGGTCCTACGAGCAGTACTTC. This sequence encodes CASSYGPRSYEQYF.

V gene TRBV20-1 combines with J gene TRBJ2-1; D unclear. This CDR3 is 15 amino acids long. V lost 1 base and J lost 10, with 20 bases in between. In germline, CDR1 is DFQATT, CDR2 SNEGSKA (reference sequence). CDR3 in DNA: TGCAGTGCTAGAGGAAGAGGTAGGGCCTCTTTGGAGCAGTTCTTC. Translation: CSARGRGRASLEQFF.

This clone occurred many times. This chain joins TRBV19 and TRBJ2-5; TRBD2 aligns across 13 bases. Germline V gene lookup returns CDR1 LNHDA and CDR2 SQIVND (reference sequence). Trimming removed 4 bases from V and 5 bases from J; junction bases left unmatched: 7. The CDR3 totals 16 residues. This chain's CDR3 is CASSNRLAGGWETQYF. The CDR3 DNA sequence: TGTGCCAGTAGTAACCGACTAGCGGGAGGCTGGGAGACCCAGTACTTC.